The T cell receptor (beta chain) described here comes from a study of human T cells and chemical hapten exposure. Study in general: Weekly administration of diphenylcyclopropenone to the scalp of patients continued throughout the roughly 25-week study. Reading of the patch tests, which applied 0.01% DPC to the upper back, occurred at 6 days. The study, taken as a whole, reports: DPC sensitization did not alter TCRs above 1 in 1000 frequency. Patch test score tracked positively with PT1 expanded TCR counts.

CDR1 SGHRS and CDR2 YFSETQ come from the germline V gene. The V segment lost 4 bases and the J segment 0 bases; nucleotides outside the gene matches: 6. This CDR3 comprises 17 residues. This sample's time point: patch test 2, 6 weeks after DPC sensitization. Treatment denoted: therapeutic diphenylcyclopropenone sensitization with weekly scalp DPC. One entry per CDR3 protein results from TCRdb running MiXCR on the RACE reads. The table lists some 150,000 distinct CDR3 sequences, about 10% of them singletons, with about 1.3% in the top ten. Comments on this clonotype: Its antigen is undetermined.

The chain couples TRBV5-1 to TRBJ2-6; 8 nucleotides agree with TRBD1. The material sequenced was whole blood, taken in connection with sensitization to the hapten diphenylcyclopropenone (DPC). The clonotype comes from a woman in her 50s with alopecia areata. Some clones in this sample may be carry-over from other donors' samples. The CDR3, as DNA: TGCGCCAGCAGCAGGGGGACAGGCAACTCTGGGGCCAACGTCCTGACTTTC. This translates into CASSRGTGNSGANVLTF.